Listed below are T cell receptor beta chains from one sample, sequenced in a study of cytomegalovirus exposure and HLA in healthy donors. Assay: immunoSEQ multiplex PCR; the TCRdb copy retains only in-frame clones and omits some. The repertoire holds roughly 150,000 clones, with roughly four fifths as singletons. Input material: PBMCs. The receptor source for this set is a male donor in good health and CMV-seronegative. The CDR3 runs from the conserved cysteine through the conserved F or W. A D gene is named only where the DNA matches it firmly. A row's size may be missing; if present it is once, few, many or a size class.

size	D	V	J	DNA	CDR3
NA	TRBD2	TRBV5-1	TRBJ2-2	TGCGCCAGCAGCGTGGGACTAGCGGCCGGGGAGCTGTTTTTT	CASSVGLAAGELFF
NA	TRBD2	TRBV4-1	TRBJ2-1	TGCGCCAGCAGCCAAGGTGCGGGGGACAATGAGCAGTTCTTC	CASSQGAGDNEQFF
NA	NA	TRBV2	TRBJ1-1	TGTGCCAGCAGTGAGCTCACAGGCGTGAACACTGAAGCTTTCTTT	CASSELTGVNTEAFF
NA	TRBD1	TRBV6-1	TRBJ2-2	TGTGCCGCAACCGAGGGGGCGGCGAACACCGGGGAGCTGTTTTTT	CAATEGAANTGELFF
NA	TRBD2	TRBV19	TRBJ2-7	TGTGCCAGTAGTATTTCTAGCGGGTCCCCCTACGAGCAGTACTTC	CASSISSGSPYEQYF
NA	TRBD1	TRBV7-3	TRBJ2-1	TGTGCCAGCAGCTTTGGGACAGGGTTCGACAATGAGCAGTTCTTC	CASSFGTGFDNEQFF
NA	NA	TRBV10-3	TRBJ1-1	TGTGCCATCAGTGCAGGACAGTGGGACACTGAAGCTTTCTTT	CAISAGQWDTEAFF
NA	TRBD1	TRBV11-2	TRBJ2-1	TGTGCCAGCAGCTTCTTCCAGGGGGCTGGCAATGAGCAGTTCTTC	CASSFFQGAGNEQFF
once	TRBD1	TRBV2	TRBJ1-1	TGTGCCAGCACCATGGGGGCAGGGGGCCCCTCATCGAACACTGAAGCTTTCTTT	CASTMGAGGPSSNTEAFF
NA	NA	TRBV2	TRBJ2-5	TGTGCCAGCAGCGGGGAGTCAGGAGAGACCCAGTACTTC	CASSGESGETQYF
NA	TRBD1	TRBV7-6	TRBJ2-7	TGTGCCAGCAGCTTTGGGACAGGGGGCTACGAGCAGTACTTC	CASSFGTGGYEQYF
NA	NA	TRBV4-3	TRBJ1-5	TGCGCCAGCAGCCACGGTCTTGGTTTTAGCAATCAGCCCCAGCATTTT	CASSHGLGFSNQPQHF
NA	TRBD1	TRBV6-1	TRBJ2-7	TGTGCCAGCAGTGAACGCGACAGGGGTCGGGGCGAGCAGTACTTC	CASSERDRGRGEQYF
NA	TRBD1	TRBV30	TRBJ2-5	TGTGCCTGGAGTGTACTGACAGGGGCCCAAGAGACCCAGTACTTC	CAWSVLTGAQETQYF
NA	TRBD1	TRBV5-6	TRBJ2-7	TGTGCCAGCAGCTCCCGATGGACAGGGGACGAGCAGTACTTC	CASSSRWTGDEQYF
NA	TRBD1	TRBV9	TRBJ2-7	TGTGCCAGCAGCTCACGAGCTGACAGGGGATCCTTCTACGAGCAGTACTTC	CASSSRADRGSFYEQYF
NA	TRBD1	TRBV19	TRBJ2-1	TGTGCCAGTAGTATTCTATCCGGGACAGGCAGCAATGAGCAGTTCTTC	CASSILSGTGSNEQFF
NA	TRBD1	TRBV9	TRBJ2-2	TGTGCCAGCAGCGACCGACAGGGGAAAACCGGGGAGCTGTTTTTT	CASSDRQGKTGELFF
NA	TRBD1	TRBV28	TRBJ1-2	TGTGCCAGCAGTCCCGGGACAGAATATGGCTACACCTTC	CASSPGTEYGYTF
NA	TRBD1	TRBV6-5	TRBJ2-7	TGTGCCAGCAGCTACTTTACTGCGACAGGGTTTTACGAGCAGTACTTC	CASSYFTATGFYEQYF
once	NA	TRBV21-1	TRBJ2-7	TGTGCCAGCAGCGACTCCCGGGTCACCCCCTACGAGCAGTACTTC	CASSDSRVTPYEQYF
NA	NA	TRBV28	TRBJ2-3	TGTGCCAGCAGTTTAAGAAGTAGTCTAACAGATACGCAGTATTTT	CASSLRSSLTDTQYF
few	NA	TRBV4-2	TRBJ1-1	TGTGCCAGCAGCCAAGGGTTCTACGAGGGCGGAGCTTTCTTT	CASSQGFYEGGAFF
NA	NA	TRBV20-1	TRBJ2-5	TGCAGCGCGCAGGGGCAAGAGACCCAGTACTTC	CSAQGQETQYF
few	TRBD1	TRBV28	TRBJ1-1	TGTGCCAGCAGATCGAGACAGGGGGCGTATACTGAAGCTTTCTTT	CASRSRQGAYTEAFF
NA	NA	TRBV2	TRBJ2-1	TGTGCCAGCAGCTCGTACAATGAGCAGTTCTTC	CASSSYNEQFF
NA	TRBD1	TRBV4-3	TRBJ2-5	TGCGCCAGCAGCCAAGTTCTTAACAGGGGGCATCCCAATATCCACTTC	CASSQVLNRGHPNIHF
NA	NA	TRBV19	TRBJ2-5	TGTGCCAGTAGTATAGGGGGCTCCACCCTGGAGACCCAGTACTTC	CASSIGGSTLETQYF
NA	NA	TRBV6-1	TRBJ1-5	TGTGCCAGCTCCCCCCGGGGTAGCAATCAGCCCCAGCATTTT	CASSPRGSNQPQHF
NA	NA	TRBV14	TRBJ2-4	TGTGCCAGCAGCCCAACTATCGGGTCGGGGATTCAGTACTTC	CASSPTIGSGIQYF
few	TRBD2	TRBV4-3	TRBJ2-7	TGCGCCAGCAGCCAAGGTCTAGCGGGAGGTTACGAGCAGTACTTC	CASSQGLAGGYEQYF
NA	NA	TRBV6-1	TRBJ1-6	TGTGCCAGCAATACCCGGGACACGGGGGGTTCACCCCTCCACTTT	CASNTRDTGGSPLHF
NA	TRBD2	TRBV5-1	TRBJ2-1	TGCGCCAGCAACTTTGGACTAGCGTCGTTAGATGAGCAGTTCTTC	CASNFGLASLDEQFF
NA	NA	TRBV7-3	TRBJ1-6	TGTGCCAGCAGCCTCTCGTCGGGGGTCAATTCACCCCTCCACTTT	CASSLSSGVNSPLHF
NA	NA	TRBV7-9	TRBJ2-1	TGTGCCAGCAGCTTCTTCAATGAGCAGTTCTTC	CASSFFNEQFF
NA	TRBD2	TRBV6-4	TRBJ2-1	TGTGCCAGCAGTGAGGCTAGCGGGCATGGGAATGAGCAGTTCTTC	CASSEASGHGNEQFF
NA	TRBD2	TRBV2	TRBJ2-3	TGTGCCAGCAGACCAACTAGCGGGGGGGCCATGGCGCAGTATTTT	CASRPTSGGAMAQYF